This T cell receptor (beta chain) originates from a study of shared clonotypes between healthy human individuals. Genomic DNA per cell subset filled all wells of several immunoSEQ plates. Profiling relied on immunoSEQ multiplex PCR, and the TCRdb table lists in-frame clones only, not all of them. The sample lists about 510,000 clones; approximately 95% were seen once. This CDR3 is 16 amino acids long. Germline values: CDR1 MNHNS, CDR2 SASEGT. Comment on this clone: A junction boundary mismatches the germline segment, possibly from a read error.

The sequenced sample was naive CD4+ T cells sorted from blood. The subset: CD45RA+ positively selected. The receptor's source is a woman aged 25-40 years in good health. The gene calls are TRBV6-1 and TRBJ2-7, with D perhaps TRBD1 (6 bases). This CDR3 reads CAISESLLDSEYEQYF. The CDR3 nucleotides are TGTGCCATCAGTGAAAGTTTGTTGGACAGCGAGTACGAGCAGTACTTC.